One T cell receptor beta chain is described in this entry. Its specific antigen is unknown. Per-base quality was not reported, and no clone a single base away is much larger than it. The sample is drawn from a study of cytomegalovirus exposure and HLA in healthy donors (dated by TCRdb to about 2017). For context, the study as a whole: According to a later analysis, the 100 to 150 validation repertoires were produced on the same platform as the approximately 690 repertoires of the first cohort. Besides the first cohort of some 670 subjects, a separate validation cohort made up of over 100 different subjects was used. To predict cytomegalovirus infection status, the study combined high-throughput TCR immunosequencing, statistical association of individual TCRs with disease status, and machine learning. The study aimed to test whether cataloging public T cell receptors could reveal signatures of past pathogen exposure. Summary of the overall study and its limitations: The classifier was reported to diagnose cytomegalovirus status with high specificity and sensitivity in both the original and validation cohorts. A few of the identified cytomegalovirus-associated TCR beta chains were confirmed in vitro to be specific for cytomegalovirus antigens. A later analysis found that TCRs clustered in the first cohort also tended to co-occur in the 130 or so validation repertoires, with about 94% of cluster scores above 0. A total of some 180 TCR beta chains were listed by the study as associated with cytomegalovirus. All 120 repertoires were used to score co-occurrence in the validation cohort in a later analysis, because that analysis had no HLA typing for the cohort. While some public TCRs were present in many individuals, most TCR sequences turned up only very rarely across donors. The authors suggested that the approach could potentially be extended to other disease states and immunological phenotypes.

Separate from the roughly 650-subject first cohort, the validation cohort of about 110 subjects was the group to which the donors belonged. The junction shows trimming of 1 base on V and 0 bases on J, and the gene matches do not reach 24 bases of it. The CDR3 runs 24 residues from the cysteine to the phenylalanine. Of all the DNA, just the CDR3 is kept, 72 bases in frame from base 1. CDR1 SGHTA and CDR2 FQGTGA are derived from the germline V gene. Libraries were prepared through the immunoSEQ multiplex PCR assay. In the source study's methods: To diagnose cytomegalovirus status from the catalog of TCR beta chain sequences, a statistical classification framework was built. TCRdb took over this immuneACCESS table, retaining in-frame rearrangements with V and J assigned. Such tables are incomplete; in checked studies, under half of the missing clones stem from an unresolved V gene, and the remainder is unexplained. V, J and clone size are taken as reported in that table, and D and trimming were inferred from the DNA itself. The table for this sample lists almost 75,000 clones; approximately 80% of them were counted only once. The leading ten clones occupy about 3% of the sample.

The sample consisted of PBMCs. The source of this sequence is a man aged 25-45 years in good health and CMV-seronegative. The chain joins TRBV7-3 to TRBJ2-4, with 10 bases in between that match TRBD2. The DNA is as follows: TGTGCCAGCAGCTTAAGTTTACTGAGGGGAGCGGGAGGGCCTGGAGGGAGAGCCAAAAACATTCAGTACTTC. Translation gives CASSLSLLRGAGGPGGRAKNIQYF.